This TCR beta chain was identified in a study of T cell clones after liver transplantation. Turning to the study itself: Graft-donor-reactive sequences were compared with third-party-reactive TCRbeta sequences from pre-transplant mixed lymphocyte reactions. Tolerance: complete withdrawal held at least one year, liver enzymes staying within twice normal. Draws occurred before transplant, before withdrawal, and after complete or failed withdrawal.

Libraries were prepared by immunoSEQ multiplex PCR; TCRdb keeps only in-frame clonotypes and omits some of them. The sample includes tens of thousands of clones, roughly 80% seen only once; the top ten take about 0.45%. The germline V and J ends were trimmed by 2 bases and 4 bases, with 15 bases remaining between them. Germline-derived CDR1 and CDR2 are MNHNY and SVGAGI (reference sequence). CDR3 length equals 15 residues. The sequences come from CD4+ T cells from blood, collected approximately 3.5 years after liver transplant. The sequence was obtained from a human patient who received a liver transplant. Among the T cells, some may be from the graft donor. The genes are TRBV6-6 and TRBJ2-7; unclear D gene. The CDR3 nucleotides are TGTGCCAGCAGTTACCCTAAGGAAAAAGGGTACGAGCAGTACTTC. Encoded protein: CASSYPKEKGYEQYF.